The next 18 T cell receptor beta chains were all read from a single sample in a study of blood T cell repertoires in COVID-19. The repertoire was sequenced with immunoSEQ multiplex PCR; TCRdb's copy has only in-frame clones and lacks some. The sample has 300,000 to 400,000 clones, around 90% seen once. The sample taken for sequencing was peripheral blood. The receptors originated from a human donor in a cohort sampled during active COVID-19.

The chain joins TRBV27 to TRBJ2-2; no definite D call. Germline assignment: CDR1 MNHEY and CDR2 SMNVEV (reference sequence). V dropped 3 bases and J dropped 0 bases, with 8 bases sitting between them. This CDR3 comprises 15 residues. CDR3 sequence reads: CASSLWQANTGELFF. CDR3 bases: TGTGCCAGCAGTTTGTGGCAGGCGAACACCGGGGAGCTGTTTTTT.

The chain has TRBV5-1 and TRBJ2-3; 7 bases align to TRBD1. The CDR3 has 16 residues. The V gene end was trimmed by 0 bases and the J gene end by 4 bases; junction bases not matched to a gene: 8. Germline lookup yields CDR1 SGHRS and CDR2 YFSETQ. The CDR3 protein is CASSLDRGNFPDTQYF. CDR3 nucleotide sequence: TGCGCCAGCAGCTTGGACAGGGGAAATTTCCCAGATACGCAGTATTTT.

This chain links TRBV6-5 with TRBJ2-7; unclear D gene. CDR3 length: 13 residues. CDR1 and CDR2 from the germline V gene are MNHEY and SVGAGI. V was cut by 2 bases and J by 6 bases, with 11 bases left in between. This CDR3 is CASSYDRRVEQYF. Here the CDR3 DNA reads TGTGCCAGCAGTTACGACCGACGGGTCGAGCAGTACTTC.

This clone was seen a few times. This chain links TRBV4-2 with TRBJ1-6; possibly TRBD1 for D (5 bases). Germline V gives CDR1 LGHNA, CDR2 YNFKEQ. V lost 4 bases, J lost 5 bases, and 21 bases lay in between. There are 18 residues in the CDR3. CDR3 sequence reads: CASSRQGGGRRDNSPLHF. CDR3 sequence (DNA): TGTGCCAGCAGCCGTCAGGGAGGTGGGCGCCGGGATAATTCACCCCTCCACTTT.

This clone was seen a few times. The rearrangement joins TRBV30 to TRBJ1-3, with a weak D call TRBD1 (6 bases). Trimming stripped 8 bases from V and 0 bases from J, with 11 bases between. The length of the CDR3 is 13 residues. Germline CDR1 and CDR2: GTSNPN and SVGIG (reference sequence). CDR3 in amino acids: CAGDRSSGNTIYF. CDR3 sequence (DNA): TGTGCCGGCGACAGGAGCTCTGGAAACACCATATATTTT. Supplemented by reference TRBV30 and TRBJ1-3, the full variable domain reads SQTIHQWPATLVQPVGSPLSLECTVEGTSNPNLYWYRQAAGRGLQLLFYSVGIGQISSEVPQNLSASRPQDRQFILSSKKLLLSDSGFYLCAGDRSSGNTIYFGEGSWLTVV.

This chain connects TRBV25-1 to TRBJ2-3, with D possibly being TRBD2 (5 bases). Trimming stripped 4 bases from V and 0 bases from J, with 8 bases between. The CDR3 totals 14 residues. Germline assignment: CDR1 MGHDK and CDR2 SYGVNS. Written as DNA, the CDR3 is TGTGCCAGCAGTGCCGGCGGGAGCACAGATACGCAGTATTTT. This translates into CASSAGGSTDTQYF.

The chain uses TRBV3-1 (or the pseudogene TRBV3-2) and TRBJ2-5; 11 bases line up with TRBD2. Germline V gene data show CDR1 as LGHDT and CDR2 as YNNKEL (reference sequence). V lost 5 bases and J lost 2; bases outside the gene matches: 10. This CDR3 comprises 17 residues. The CDR3: CASSLRLAGFLQETQYF. DNA for the CDR3: TGTGCCAGCAGCTTACGACTAGCGGGGTTCCTTCAAGAGACCCAGTACTTC.

V gene TRBV4-1 combines with J gene TRBJ2-7, with 7 bases identical to TRBD2. From germline, CDR1 is MGHRA and CDR2 YSYEKL. The CDR3 runs to 15 residues. The trim removed 3 bases at V and 3 bases at J, leaving 8 bases unmatched. The CDR3, as DNA: TGCGCCAGCAGCCAGGAGCTAGCGGCCGACTACGAGCAGTACTTC. Its protein is CASSQELAADYEQYF.

V and J are TRBV2 and TRBJ2-7; 8 nucleotides align to TRBD1. The CDR3 runs to 17 residues. V shed 0 bases, J shed 2 bases, and the junction held 9 bases outside the gene matches. Germline V gene lookup returns CDR1 SNHLY and CDR2 FYNNEI. The CDR3 nucleotides read TGTGCCAGCAGTGAAGCACGGACAGGGAAAACCACCTACGAGCAGTACTTC. Amino acid sequence: CASSEARTGKTTYEQYF.

V usage is TRBV20-1 and J usage is TRBJ2-5; maybe TRBD2 (5 bases). From germline, CDR1 is DFQATT and CDR2 SNEGSKA (reference sequence). There are 14 residues in the CDR3. V was pared by 3 bases and J by 6 bases, with 17 bases between. CDR3 region: CSASRGPRGKTQYF. Written as DNA, the CDR3 is TGCAGTGCTAGTCGCGGGCCCCGCGGAAAGACCCAGTACTTC.

This clone occurred once. The genes are TRBV7-8 and TRBJ2-1; no clear D gene. CDR3 length: 15 amino acids. Per the germline V gene, CDR1 is SGHVS and CDR2 is FQNEAQ. The V gene lost 0 bases and the J gene lost 10 bases, with 16 bases spanning the gap. The CDR3 reads CASSLAPVYVGEQFF. CDR3 in DNA: TGTGCCAGCAGCTTAGCCCCCGTGTACGTCGGGGAGCAGTTCTTC. Drawing the rest from reference TRBV7-8 and TRBJ2-1, the complete variable domain is GAGVSQSPRYKVAKRGQDVALRCDPISGHVSLFWYQQALGQGPEFLTYFQNEAQLDKSGLPSDRFFAERPEGSVSTLKIQRTQQEDSAVYLCASSLAPVYVGEQFFGPGTRLTVL.

The chain couples TRBV30 to TRBJ2-2, with 7 positions matching TRBD1. Per the germline V gene, CDR1 is GTSNPN and CDR2 is SVGIG (reference sequence). The CDR3 contains 12 residues. The V segment lost 5 bases and the J segment 5 bases; nucleotides outside the gene matches: 2. The CDR3 region is CAWSGGTGELFF. In nucleotides, the CDR3 is TGTGCCTGGTCAGGGGGAACCGGGGAGCTGTTTTTT.

This chain joins TRBV6-5 and TRBJ1-1; maybe TRBD1 (5 bases). Germline CDR1 reads MNHEY; CDR2 reads SVGAGI. There are 15 residues in the CDR3. The V end was cut by 0 bases, the J end by 1 base, with 9 bases between. CDR3 nucleotides: TGTGCCAGCAGTTACTCGCGCAGGGCGAACACTGAAGCTTTCTTT. This gives the protein CASSYSRRANTEAFF.

This clone appeared once. This rearrangement joins TRBV11-2 to TRBJ2-2; TRBD1 matches at 9 bases. The CDR3 extends over 16 amino acids. V lost 2 bases to trimming and J lost 4 bases; unmatched junction nucleotides: 5. The V gene's germline CDR1 is SGHAT and CDR2 FQNNGV. For the CDR3, the DNA is TGTGCCAGCAGCTTATCGGGACAGGGAAGCACCGGGGAGCTGTTTTTT. Protein sequence: CASSLSGQGSTGELFF.

In this sample, this clone turned up a few times. The CDR3 DNA follows: TGCGCCAGCAGCCAAGATGGGGGCCGGGACACCATATATTTT. Protein sequence: CASSQDGGRDTIYF. The chain is built from TRBV4-1 and TRBJ1-3; possibly TRBD1 for D (6 bases). Germline CDR1 MGHRA, CDR2 YSYEKL. The CDR3 sequence is 14 residues long. V lost 0 bases and J lost 8, with 11 bases in between.

The chain couples TRBV18 to TRBJ1-2; possibly TRBD1 for D (6 bases). This CDR3 is built from 16 residues. Trimming pared 2 bases from V and 3 bases from J, leaving 16 bases between. The germline gives CDR1 KGHSH, CDR2 LQKENI. The CDR3 DNA is TGTGCCAGCTCACCAAGCGGACAGAAAAAGCACTATGGCTACACCTTC. Its translation is CASSPSGQKKHYGYTF.

The V and J genes are TRBV2 and TRBJ2-5; 10 bases agree with TRBD1. Germline CDR1 is SNHLY and CDR2 is FYNNEI. This CDR3 region has 15 residues. Trimming at V came to 4 bases and at J to 5 bases, leaving 7 bases not matched to a gene. The CDR3 DNA is TGTGCCAGCAGTGCCTCCCGGGACAGGGGTGAGACCCAGTACTTC. It codes for CASSASRDRGETQYF.

The chain employs TRBV7-9 and TRBJ2-5, with 14 bases lining up with TRBD2. With V trimmed by 3 bases and J by 4 bases, 4 bases remained unmatched. Germline V CDR1 and CDR2: SEHNR, FQNEAQ (reference sequence). The CDR3 has 16 amino acids. The CDR3 DNA follows: TGTGCCAGCAGCTTCTCCGGGACTAGCGGGAGAGAGACCCAGTACTTC. Translating gives CASSFSGTSGRETQYF.